The subject of this entry is one TCR beta chain. Its target is not known. Per germline, CDR1 MDHEN and CDR2 SYDVKM. With V trimmed by 1 base and J by 6 bases, 6 bases remained unmatched. This CDR3 has 15 residues. This record comes from a study of shared clonotypes between healthy human individuals. Study processing details: Because ImmunoSEQ provided only junction sequences with no quality scores, the filtering differed. Sequenced by immunoSEQ multiplex PCR; TCRdb stores in-frame clones only, minus some. That table supplies the V and J calls and clone size; D and trimming were determined from the DNA. The table shows about 2.4 million clones, with over 85% occurring only once. Points from the study as a whole: The study found approximately 5% of naive CD4 clonotypes shared across a few donors.

The source is a man aged 18 to 30 in good health. Some clones in this sample may be carry-over from other donors' samples. The specimen was naive CD4+ T cells from PBMCs. Noted subset: CD45RA+ positively selected. The chain is built from TRBV28 and TRBJ2-7; 10 nucleotides align to TRBD1. CDR3 residues: CASSLSGQGLSEQYF. The DNA for the CDR3 is TGTGCCAGCAGTTTATCGGGACAGGGGCTGAGCGAGCAGTACTTC.